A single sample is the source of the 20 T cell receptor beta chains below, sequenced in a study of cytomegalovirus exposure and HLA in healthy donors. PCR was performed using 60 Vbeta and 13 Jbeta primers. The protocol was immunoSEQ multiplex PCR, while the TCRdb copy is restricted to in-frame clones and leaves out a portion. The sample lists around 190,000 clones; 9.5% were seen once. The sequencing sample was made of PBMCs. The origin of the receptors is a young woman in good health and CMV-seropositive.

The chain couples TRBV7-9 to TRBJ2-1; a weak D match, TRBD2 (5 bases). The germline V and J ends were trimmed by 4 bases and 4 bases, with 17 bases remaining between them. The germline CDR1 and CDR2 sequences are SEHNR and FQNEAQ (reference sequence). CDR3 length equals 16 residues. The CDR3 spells CASSSLTTQKYNEQFF. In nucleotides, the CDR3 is TGTGCCAGCAGCTCTTTGACTACACAAAAGTACAATGAGCAGTTCTTC.

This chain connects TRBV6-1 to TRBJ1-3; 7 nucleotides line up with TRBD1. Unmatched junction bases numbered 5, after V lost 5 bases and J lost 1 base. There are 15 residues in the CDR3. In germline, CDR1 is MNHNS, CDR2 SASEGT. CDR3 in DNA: TGTGCCAGCAGTAAGCAGGGGGAGTCTGGAAACACCATATATTTT. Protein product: CASSKQGESGNTIYF.

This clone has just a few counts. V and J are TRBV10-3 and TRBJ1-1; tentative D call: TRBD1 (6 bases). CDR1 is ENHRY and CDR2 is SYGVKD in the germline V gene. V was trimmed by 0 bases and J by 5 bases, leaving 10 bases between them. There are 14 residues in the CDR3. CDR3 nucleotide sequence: TGTGCCATCAGTGAGTCAGCCAGGGGAACTGAAGCTTTCTTT. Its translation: CAISESARGTEAFF.

CDR3 sequence: CASSDGWQPQHF. The CDR3 DNA reads TGTGCCAGCAGTGACGGGTGGCAGCCCCAGCATTTT. The chain links TRBV2 to TRBJ1-5; D remains unclear. The CDR3 is 12 amino acids. Germline V gene lookup returns CDR1 SNHLY and CDR2 FYNNEI. The V and J ends lost 3 bases and 7 bases respectively, with 7 bases between them.

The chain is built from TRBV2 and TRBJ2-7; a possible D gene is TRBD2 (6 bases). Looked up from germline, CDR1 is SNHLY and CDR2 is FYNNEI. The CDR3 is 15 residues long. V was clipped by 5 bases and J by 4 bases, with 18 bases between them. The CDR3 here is CASSYTSSLKYEQYF. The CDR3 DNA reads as TGTGCCAGCAGTTATACTAGCAGCCTCAAATACGAGCAGTACTTC.

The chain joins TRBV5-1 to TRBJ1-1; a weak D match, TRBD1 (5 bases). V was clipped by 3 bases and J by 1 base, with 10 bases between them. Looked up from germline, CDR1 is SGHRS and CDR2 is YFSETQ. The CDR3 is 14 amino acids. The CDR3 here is CASSYGGGNTEAFF. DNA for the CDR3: TGCGCCAGCAGCTACGGGGGGGGGAACACTGAAGCTTTCTTT. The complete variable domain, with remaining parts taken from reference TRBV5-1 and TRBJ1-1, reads KAGVTQTPRYLIKTRGQQVTLSCSPISGHRSVSWYQQTPGQGLQFLFEYFSETQRNKGNFPGRFSGRQFSNSRSEMNVSTLELGDSALYLCASSYGGGNTEAFFGQGTRLTVV.

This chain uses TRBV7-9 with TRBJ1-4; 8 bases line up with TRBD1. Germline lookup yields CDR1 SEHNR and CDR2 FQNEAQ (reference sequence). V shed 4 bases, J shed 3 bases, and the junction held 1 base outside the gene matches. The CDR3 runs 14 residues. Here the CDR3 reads CASSSGQANEKLFF. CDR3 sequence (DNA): TGTGCCAGCAGCTCGGGACAGGCTAATGAAAAACTGTTTTTT.

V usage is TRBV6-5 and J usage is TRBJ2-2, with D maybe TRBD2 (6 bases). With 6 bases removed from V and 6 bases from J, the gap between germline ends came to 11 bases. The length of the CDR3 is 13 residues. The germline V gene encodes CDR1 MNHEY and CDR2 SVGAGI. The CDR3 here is CASRNSGAGELFF. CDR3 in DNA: TGTGCCAGCAGGAATAGCGGTGCCGGGGAGCTGTTTTTT.

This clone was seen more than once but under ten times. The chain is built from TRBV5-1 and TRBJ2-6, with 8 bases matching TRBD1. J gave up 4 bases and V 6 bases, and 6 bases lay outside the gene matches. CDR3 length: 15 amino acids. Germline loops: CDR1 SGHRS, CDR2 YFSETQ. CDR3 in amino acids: CASTGTGTGANVLTF. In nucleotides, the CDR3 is TGCGCCAGCACGGGGACAGGAACCGGGGCCAACGTCCTGACTTTC.

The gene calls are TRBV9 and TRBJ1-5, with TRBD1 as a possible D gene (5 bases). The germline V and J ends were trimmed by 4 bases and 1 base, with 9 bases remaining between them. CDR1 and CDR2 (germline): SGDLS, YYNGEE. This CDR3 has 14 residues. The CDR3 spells CASSLEGSNQPQHF. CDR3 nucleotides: TGTGCCAGCAGCCTAGAGGGGAGCAATCAGCCCCAGCATTTT.

CDR3 sequence reads: CASRPRDNYLGELFF. As DNA, the CDR3 is TGTGCCAGCAGACCTCGGGACAACTATCTTGGGGAGCTGTTTTTT. The V and J genes are TRBV7-9 and TRBJ2-2; the D gene is possibly TRBD1 (6 bases). Germline V gene data show CDR1 as SEHNR and CDR2 as FQNEAQ (reference sequence). The ends were cut back, 6 bases at V and 8 bases at J, with 19 bases in the middle. The CDR3 sequence is 15 residues long.

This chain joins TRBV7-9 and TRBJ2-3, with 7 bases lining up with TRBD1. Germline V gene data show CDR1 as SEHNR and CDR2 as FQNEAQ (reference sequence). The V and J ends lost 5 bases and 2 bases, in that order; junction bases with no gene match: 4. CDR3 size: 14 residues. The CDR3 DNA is TGTGCCAGCAGCCCGGGACAGACCACAGATACGCAGTATTTT. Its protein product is CASSPGQTTDTQYF. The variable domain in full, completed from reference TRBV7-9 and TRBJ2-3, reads DTGVSQNPRHKITKRGQNVTFRCDPISEHNRLYWYRQTLGQGPEFLTYFQNEAQLEKSRLLSDRFSAERPKGSFSTLEIQRTEQGDSAMYLCASSPGQTTDTQYFGPGTRLTVL.

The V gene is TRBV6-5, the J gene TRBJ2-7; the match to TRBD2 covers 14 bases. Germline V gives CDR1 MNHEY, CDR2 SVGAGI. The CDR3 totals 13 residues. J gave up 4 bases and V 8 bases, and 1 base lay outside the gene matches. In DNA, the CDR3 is TGTGCCAGCCGGACTAGCGGGAGGTACGAGCAGTACTTC. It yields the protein CASRTSGRYEQYF.

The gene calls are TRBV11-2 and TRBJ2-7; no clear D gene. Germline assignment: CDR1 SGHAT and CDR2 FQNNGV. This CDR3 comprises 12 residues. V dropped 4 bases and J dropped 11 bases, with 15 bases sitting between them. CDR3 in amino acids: CASSSNAVTEYF. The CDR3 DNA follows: TGTGCCAGCAGCTCCAACGCCGTTACGGAGTACTTC.

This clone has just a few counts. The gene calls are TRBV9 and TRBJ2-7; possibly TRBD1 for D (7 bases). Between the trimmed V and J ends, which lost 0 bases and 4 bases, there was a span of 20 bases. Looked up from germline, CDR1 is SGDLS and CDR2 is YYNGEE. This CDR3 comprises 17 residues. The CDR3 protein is CASSVGLAGQSPYEQYF. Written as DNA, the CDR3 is TGTGCCAGCAGCGTAGGTTTGGCGGGACAGAGCCCTTACGAGCAGTACTTC. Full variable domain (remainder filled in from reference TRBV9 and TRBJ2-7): DSGVTQTPKHLITATGQRVTLRCSPRSGDLSVYWYQQSLDQGLQFLIQYYNGEERAKGNILERFSAQQFPDLHSELNLSSLELGDSALYFCASSVGLAGQSPYEQYFGPGTRLTVT.

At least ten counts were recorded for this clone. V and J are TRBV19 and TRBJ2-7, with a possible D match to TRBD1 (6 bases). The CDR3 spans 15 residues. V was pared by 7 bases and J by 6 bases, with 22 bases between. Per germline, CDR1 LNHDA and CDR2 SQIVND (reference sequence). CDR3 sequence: CASTQRTGPPGEQYF. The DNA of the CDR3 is TGTGCCAGTACCCAACGAACAGGGCCCCCGGGCGAGCAGTACTTC.

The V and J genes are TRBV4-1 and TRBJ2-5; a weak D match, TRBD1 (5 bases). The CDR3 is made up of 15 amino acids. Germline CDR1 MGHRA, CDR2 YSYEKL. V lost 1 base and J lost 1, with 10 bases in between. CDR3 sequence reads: CASSQGVRVQETQYF. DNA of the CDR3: TGCGCCAGCAGCCAAGGGGTCAGGGTCCAAGAGACCCAGTACTTC.

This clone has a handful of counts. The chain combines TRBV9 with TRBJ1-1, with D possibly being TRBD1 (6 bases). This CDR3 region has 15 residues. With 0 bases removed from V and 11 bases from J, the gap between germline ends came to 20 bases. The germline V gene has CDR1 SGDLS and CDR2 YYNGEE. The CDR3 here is CASSVAPGQGGVAFF. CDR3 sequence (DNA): TGTGCCAGCAGCGTAGCCCCGGGACAAGGCGGTGTCGCTTTCTTT.

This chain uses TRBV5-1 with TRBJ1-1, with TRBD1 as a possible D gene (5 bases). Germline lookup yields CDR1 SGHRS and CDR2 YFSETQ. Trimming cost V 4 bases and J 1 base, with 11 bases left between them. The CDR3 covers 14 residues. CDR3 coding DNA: TGCGCCAGCAGCCCCAGGGTGGAGAACACTGAAGCTTTCTTT. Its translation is CASSPRVENTEAFF.

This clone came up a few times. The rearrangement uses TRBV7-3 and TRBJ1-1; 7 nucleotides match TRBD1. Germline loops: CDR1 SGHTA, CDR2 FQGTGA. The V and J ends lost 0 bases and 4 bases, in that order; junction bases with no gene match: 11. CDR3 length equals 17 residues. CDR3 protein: CASSLTPTGSVGTEAFF. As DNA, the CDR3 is TGTGCCAGCAGCTTAACCCCGACAGGGTCGGTCGGCACTGAAGCTTTCTTT.